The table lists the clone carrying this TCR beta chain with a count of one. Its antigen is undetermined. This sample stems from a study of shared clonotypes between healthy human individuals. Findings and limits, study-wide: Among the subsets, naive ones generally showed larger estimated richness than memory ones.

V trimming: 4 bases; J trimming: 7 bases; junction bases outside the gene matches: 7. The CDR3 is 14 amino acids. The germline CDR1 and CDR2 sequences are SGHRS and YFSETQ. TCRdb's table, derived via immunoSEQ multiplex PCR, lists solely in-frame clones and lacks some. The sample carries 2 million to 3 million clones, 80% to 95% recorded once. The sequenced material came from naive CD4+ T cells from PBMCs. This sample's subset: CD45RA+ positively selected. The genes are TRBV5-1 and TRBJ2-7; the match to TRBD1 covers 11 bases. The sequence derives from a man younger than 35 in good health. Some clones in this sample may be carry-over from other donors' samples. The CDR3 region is CASSRDRGVQEQYF. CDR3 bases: TGCGCCAGCAGCAGGGACAGGGGGGTACAGGAGCAGTACTTC.